This T cell receptor (beta chain) was identified in a study of CD8 T cell repertoires and HIV-1 epitope variants. CDR1 and CDR2 from the germline V gene are SNHLY and FYNNEI. This CDR3 is built from 10 residues. Trimming pared 6 bases from V and 4 bases from J, leaving 3 bases between. Of note for this clone: Its specificity is unknown.

Clones were sequenced by immunoSEQ multiplex PCR, and TCRdb holds only the in-frame ones, with some missing. The sample consists of about 4,800 clones, about 66% of them appearing once. The clonotype comes from a male donor with HIV. The sample consisted of cultured CD8+ T cells derived from PBMCs. The chain uses TRBV2 and TRBJ1-2; D remains ambiguous. The CDR3 DNA reads TGTGCCAGCAGGTCCTATGGCTACACCTTC. The encoded protein is CASRSYGYTF.